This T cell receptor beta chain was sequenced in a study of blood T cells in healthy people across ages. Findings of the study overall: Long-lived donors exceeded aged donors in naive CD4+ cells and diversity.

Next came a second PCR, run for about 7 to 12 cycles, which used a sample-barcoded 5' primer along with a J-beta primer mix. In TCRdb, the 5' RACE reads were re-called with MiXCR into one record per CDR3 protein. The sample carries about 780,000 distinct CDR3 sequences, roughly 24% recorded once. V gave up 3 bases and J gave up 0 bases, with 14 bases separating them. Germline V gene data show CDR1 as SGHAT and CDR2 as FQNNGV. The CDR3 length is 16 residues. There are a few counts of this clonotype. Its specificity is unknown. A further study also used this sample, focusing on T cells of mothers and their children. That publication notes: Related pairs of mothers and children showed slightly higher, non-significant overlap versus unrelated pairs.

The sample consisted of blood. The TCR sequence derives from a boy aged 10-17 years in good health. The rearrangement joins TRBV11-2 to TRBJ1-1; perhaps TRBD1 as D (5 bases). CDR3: CASSFWRGPMNTEAFF. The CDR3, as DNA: TGTGCCAGCAGCTTCTGGAGGGGCCCGATGAACACTGAAGCTTTCTTT. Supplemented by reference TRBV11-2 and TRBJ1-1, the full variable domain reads EAGVAQSPRYKIIEKRQSVAFWCNPISGHATLYWYQQILGQGPKLLIQFQNNGVVDDSQLPKDRFSAERLKGVDSTLKIQPAKLEDSAVYLCASSFWRGPMNTEAFFGQGTRLTVV.